These 18 T cell receptor beta chains were all obtained from the same sample, sequenced in a study of blood T cell repertoires in COVID-19. Libraries were prepared by immunoSEQ multiplex PCR; TCRdb keeps only in-frame clonotypes and omits some of them. Of roughly 200,000 clones in the sample, approximately 85% were seen once. The specimen sequenced was peripheral blood. All receptors come from a woman aged 80 or over with acute or convalescent COVID-19.

This clone has more than one count but fewer than ten. The rearrangement joins TRBV28 to TRBJ2-6; possible D gene TRBD1, 5 bases. From germline, CDR1 is MDHEN and CDR2 SYDVKM. The CDR3 extends over 17 amino acids. The CDR3 region is CVNTPQAHLSGANVLTF. CDR3 DNA sequence: TGTGTCAACACCCCACAGGCCCACCTCTCTGGGGCCAACGTCCTGACTTTC.

V usage is TRBV10-3 and J usage is TRBJ2-2; D possibly corresponds to TRBD2 (7 bases). The CDR3 is made up of 14 amino acids. Trimming took 7 bases from V and 1 from J, leaving 10 bases between them. Germline CDR1 ENHRY, CDR2 SYGVKD. The DNA of the CDR3 is TGTGCCATCAAAGGGGGGGAGAACACCGGGGAGCTGTTTTTT. Its protein product is CAIKGGENTGELFF.

This chain uses TRBV7-3 with TRBJ1-2; 10 nucleotides align to TRBD1. The CDR3 runs 13 residues. Trimming cost V 4 bases and J 7 bases; bases outside gene matches: 3. Germline V gene sequence: CDR1 SGHTA, CDR2 FQGTGA. The chain's CDR3 is CASSSGTGVGYTF. As DNA, the CDR3 is TGTGCCAGCAGCTCCGGGACAGGGGTTGGCTACACCTTC.

The CDR3 protein is CASSLGRGPYYGYTF. The CDR3 nucleotides are TGTGCCAGCAGCTTAGGCAGGGGGCCGTACTATGGCTACACCTTC. The rearrangement joins TRBV11-2 to TRBJ1-2; 8 bases fit TRBD1. The trim removed 1 base at V and 3 bases at J, leaving 4 bases unmatched. The length of the CDR3 is 15 residues. From germline, CDR1 is SGHAT and CDR2 FQNNGV.

This clone showed up just a few times. The chain carries TRBV4-3 and TRBJ2-2; D gene uncertain. Trimming took off 8 bases at V and 1 base at J, with 11 bases between the two ends. CDR3 size: 14 residues. Germline-derived CDR1 and CDR2 are LGHNA and YSLEER. CDR3 sequence: CASLRDMNTGELFF. CDR3 sequence (DNA): TGCGCCAGCTTGAGAGACATGAACACCGGGGAGCTGTTTTTT.

A remark on this clone: The junction shows a germline mismatch at one end, possibly a read error. The CDR3 is CASSQGGLAGMGLDF. The CDR3 DNA reads TGTGCCAGCAGCCAGGGGGGACTAGCGGGCATGGGCCTTGACTTC. This chain connects TRBV3-1 (or the pseudogene TRBV3-2) to TRBJ2-7; 12 bases agree with TRBD2. CDR1 and CDR2 (germline): LGHDT, YNNKEL (reference sequence). CDR3 length equals 15 residues.

The rearrangement joins TRBV2 to TRBJ2-6; D may be TRBD1 (6 bases). This CDR3 has 16 residues. Trimming pared 9 bases from V and 0 bases from J, leaving 15 bases between. The V gene's germline CDR1 is SNHLY and CDR2 FYNNEI. As DNA, the CDR3 is TGTGCCAGACAACAGGGCCCTCCCTCTGGGGCCAACGTCCTGACTTTC. Amino acids: CARQQGPPSGANVLTF.

The rearrangement joins TRBV28 to TRBJ1-4, with D uncertain. Trimming pared 8 bases from V and 0 bases from J, leaving 13 bases between. There are 15 residues in the CDR3. The germline V gene has CDR1 MDHEN and CDR2 SYDVKM. The CDR3 is CASGEPSATNEKLFF. DNA for the CDR3: TGTGCCAGCGGAGAGCCCTCTGCAACTAATGAAAAACTGTTTTTT.

This sequence joins TRBV3-1 (or the pseudogene TRBV3-2) and TRBJ2-3, with 10 bases that match TRBD2. This CDR3 is 18 amino acids long. V shed 0 bases and J 3 bases; nucleotides not matched to a gene: 9. CDR1 is LGHDT, CDR2 YNNKEL, per germline (reference sequence). CDR3 region: CASSQESGRALRTDTQYF. DNA for the CDR3: TGTGCCAGCAGCCAAGAAAGCGGGAGGGCGTTGAGGACAGATACGCAGTATTTT.

This clone was counted a few times. The chain links TRBV19 to TRBJ2-1; TRBD2 agrees at 7 bases. Unmatched junction bases numbered 6, after V lost 0 bases and J lost 4 bases. Germline assignment: CDR1 LNHDA and CDR2 SQIVND (reference sequence). This CDR3 has 16 residues. This chain's CDR3 is CASSIEHTSVYNEQFF. The CDR3 coding sequence is TGTGCCAGTAGTATAGAGCATACTAGCGTGTACAATGAGCAGTTCTTC.

The chain links TRBV7-2 to TRBJ2-2, with D perhaps matching TRBD1 (6 bases). Germline V lookup: CDR1 SGHTA, CDR2 FQGNSA. The CDR3 consists of 14 residues. The V and J ends lost 6 bases and 6 bases respectively, with 14 bases between them. Here the CDR3 reads CASRLTQGAGELFF. The CDR3 DNA is TGTGCCAGCAGACTGACACAGGGCGCCGGGGAGCTGTTTTTT.

This sequence joins TRBV9 and TRBJ2-3; 9 bases match TRBD1. The V and J ends lost 4 bases and 0 bases, in that order; junction bases with no gene match: 12. This CDR3 spans 18 amino acids. From germline, CDR1 is SGDLS and CDR2 YYNGEE. CDR3 in amino acids: CASSTHLGQGESTDTQYF. Here the CDR3 DNA reads TGTGCCAGCAGCACTCACCTGGGACAGGGCGAAAGCACAGATACGCAGTATTTT.

The gene calls are TRBV7-2 and TRBJ1-5; 7 nucleotides match TRBD1. V gave up 3 bases and J gave up 6 bases; unmatched junction bases: 5. The CDR3 covers 14 residues. Germline V gives CDR1 SGHTA, CDR2 FQGNSA. CDR3 bases: TGTGCCAGCAGCTTGGGACAGTCAACTCAGCCCCAGCATTTT. It encodes CASSLGQSTQPQHF.

The V gene is TRBV15, the J gene TRBJ1-3; 8 bases line up with TRBD1. The CDR3 has 18 residues. Germline CDR1 and CDR2: LNHNV and YYDKDF (reference sequence). V lost 0 bases to trimming and J lost 0 bases; unmatched junction nucleotides: 7. The CDR3 protein is CATSRDYGQGASGNTIYF. The CDR3 nucleotides are TGTGCCACCAGCAGAGATTATGGGCAGGGGGCCTCTGGAAACACCATATATTTT.

The rearrangement joins TRBV7-9 to TRBJ1-1; D unresolved. CDR1 is SEHNR, CDR2 FQNEAQ, per germline (reference sequence). The V end lost 4 bases, the J end lost 0 bases, and 12 bases lay between the germline ends. The CDR3 sequence is 15 residues long. In DNA form, the CDR3 reads TGTGCCAGCAGCTCCAGACTAAACATGAACACTGAAGCTTTCTTT. Its translation: CASSSRLNMNTEAFF.

The chain carries TRBV18 and TRBJ2-1, with 10 bases lining up with TRBD2. This CDR3 contains 15 residues. The V gene end was trimmed by 4 bases and the J gene end by 3 bases; junction bases not matched to a gene: 3. Germline V gene sequence: CDR1 KGHSH, CDR2 LQKENI. CDR3 in amino acids: CASSQSSGSYNEQFF. The CDR3 DNA reads as TGTGCCAGCTCACAGTCTAGCGGGAGCTACAATGAGCAGTTCTTC.

The V and J genes are TRBV5-4 and TRBJ1-1; D is uncertain. V lost 2 bases and J 0 bases, leaving 17 bases between the germline ends. CDR3 length: 17 residues. Germline CDR1 and CDR2: SGHNT and YYREEE (reference sequence). The CDR3 reads CASSLERRQRLNTEAFF. The CDR3 bases are TGTGCCAGCAGCTTAGAAAGGAGGCAACGGTTGAACACTGAAGCTTTCTTT.

This clone has just one count. The chain recombines TRBV18 with TRBJ1-1, with 9 nucleotides matching TRBD1. Germline loops: CDR1 KGHSH, CDR2 LQKENI. V gave up 3 bases and J gave up 4 bases; unmatched junction bases: 6. This CDR3 comprises 15 residues. The CDR3 DNA reads TGTGCCAGCTCACCCCGGACAGGGGAGAGCACTGAAGCTTTCTTT. This sequence encodes CASSPRTGESTEAFF.